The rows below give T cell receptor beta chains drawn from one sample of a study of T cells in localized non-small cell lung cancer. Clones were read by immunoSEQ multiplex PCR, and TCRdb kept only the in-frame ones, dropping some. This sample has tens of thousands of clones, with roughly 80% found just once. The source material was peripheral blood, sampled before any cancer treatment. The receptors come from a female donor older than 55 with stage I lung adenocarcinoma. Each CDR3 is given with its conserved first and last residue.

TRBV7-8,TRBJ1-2,CASSLGGEGRFGYTF
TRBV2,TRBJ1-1,CASSEEGGTEAFF
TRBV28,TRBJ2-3,CASSRGLAGGPSTDTQYF
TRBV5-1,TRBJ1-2,CASSWEGNYGYTF
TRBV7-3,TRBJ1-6,CASSSRGGPPLHF
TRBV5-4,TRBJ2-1,CASSPPGRTSYNEQFF
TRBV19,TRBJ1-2,CASSIGTGGPNYGYTF
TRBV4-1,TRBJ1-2,CASSQDNRLYGYTF
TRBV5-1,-,CASSGGRSSYEQYF
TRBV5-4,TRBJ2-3,CASSLPSWTDTQYF
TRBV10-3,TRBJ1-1,CAISESRPEAFF
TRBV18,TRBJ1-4,CASSPASEGEKLFF
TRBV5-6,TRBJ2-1,CASSYRGPGYNEQFF
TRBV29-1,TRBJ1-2,CSVEGWDGYTF
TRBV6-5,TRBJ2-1,CASSLPGPYNEQFF
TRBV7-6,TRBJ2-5,CASSPVGGIQETQYF
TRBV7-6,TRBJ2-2,CASSLPNTGELFF
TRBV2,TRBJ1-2,CASSLGGLSYGYTF
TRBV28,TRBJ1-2,CASSSQYRVEGFGYTF
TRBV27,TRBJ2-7,CASSLGTSYEQYF
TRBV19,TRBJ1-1,CASSAALGAEAFF
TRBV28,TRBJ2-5,CASNDQETQYF
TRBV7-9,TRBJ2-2,CASSLAGTGGELFF
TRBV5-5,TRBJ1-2,CASSLGGRANYGYTF
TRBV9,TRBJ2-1,CASSVAPFSGKDEQFF
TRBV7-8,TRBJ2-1,CASSFYNEQFF
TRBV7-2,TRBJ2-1,CASSSGLAGGPVNEQFF
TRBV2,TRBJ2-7,CASSPNYEQYF
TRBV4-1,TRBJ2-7,CASSQAFTAPGGYEQYF
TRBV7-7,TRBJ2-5,CASSPSQGTQYF
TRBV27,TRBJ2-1,CASSLLGRPYYNEQFF
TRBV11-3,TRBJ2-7,CASSLGGESEQYF
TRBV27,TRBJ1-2,CASSPQTDYGYTF
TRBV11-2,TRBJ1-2,CASSLFLTNYGYTF
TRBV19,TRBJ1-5,CATAQGVNQPQHF
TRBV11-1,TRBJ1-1,CASSPAGVAEAFF
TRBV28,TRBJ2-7,CASSGGYEQYF
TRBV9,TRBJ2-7,CASSVGGTSGYEQYF
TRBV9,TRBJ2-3,CASSVTEGGTQPGDTQYF
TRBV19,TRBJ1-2,CASRDRAGYGYTF
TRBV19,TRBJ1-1,CASTSRGREVGTEAFF
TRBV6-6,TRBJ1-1,CASSYSRQGTPEAFF
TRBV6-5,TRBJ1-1,CASSYGRGFEAFF
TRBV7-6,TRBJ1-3,CASSYPGQGSSGNTIYF
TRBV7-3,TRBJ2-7,CASSSTSATYEQYF
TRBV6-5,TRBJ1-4,CASSYGGRSNEKLFF
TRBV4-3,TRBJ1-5,CASSQGRSNQPQHF
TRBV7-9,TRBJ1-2,CASSLALAPRDYGYTF
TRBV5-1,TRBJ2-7,CASSGLAGGPSYEQYF
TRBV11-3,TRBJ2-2,CASSLSGAGELFF
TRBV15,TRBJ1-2,CATSGRQVLEGYTF
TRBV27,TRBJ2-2,CASSTVALLNTGELFF